The 29 T cell receptor beta chains below all came from one sample that was sequenced in a study of vaccination and CD4 T cells after COVID-19. These TCRs are of unknown antigen specificity. Scientists ran DNA taken from cultured CD4+ T cells through the Oncomine TCR Beta short-read assay for sequencing. TCRdb reanalysed the PCR reads using MiXCR and keeps one entry per CDR3 protein. The repertoire holds about 18,000 distinct CDR3 sequences, with 53% as singletons. Stated treatment: approximately 9-day PBMC culture with coronavirus spike peptide pools or control peptides (ViraFEST assay). The sample here was CD4+ T cells from blood, cultured in vitro, taken before SARS-CoV-2 vaccination. These receptors came from a human donor who had recovered from COVID-19.

This clonotype was recorded a few times. The V gene is TRBV6-1, the J gene TRBJ1-2; 8 bases align to TRBD1. Germline assignment: CDR1 MNHNS and CDR2 SASEGT. The junction had 12 bases not matched to a gene; V was cut back by 5 bases and J by 7 bases. CDR3 size: 15 residues. CDR3 sequence: CASSNGQGEVGGYTF. The CDR3, as DNA: TGTGCCAGCAGTAACGGACAGGGCGAGGTTGGTGGCTACACCTTC.

As for this clonotype: One end of the junction does not line up with germline, which may come from a read error. The chain employs TRBV6-2 or TRBV6-3 and TRBJ2-5; TRBD2 agrees at 10 bases. The CDR3 totals 18 residues. Germline V gene lookup returns CDR1 MNHEY and CDR2 SVGEGT. CDR3 nucleotide sequence: TGTGCCAGCAGTGACTCGGGGGTTCTAGCGGGAGCTCGAGAGACCCAGTACTTC. As protein: CASSDSGVLAGARETQYF.

CDR3 in DNA: TGTGCCAGCAGTCGAGACAGGGATAGCAATCAGCCCCAGCATTTT. Amino acids: CASSRDRDSNQPQHF. The chain is built from TRBV6-1 and TRBJ1-5; 7 bases are shared with TRBD1. Trimming at V came to 5 bases and at J to 0 bases, leaving 4 bases not matched to a gene. In germline, CDR1 is MNHNS, CDR2 SASEGT. The CDR3 sequence is 15 residues long.

This chain connects TRBV10-3 to TRBJ1-1; maybe TRBD1 (5 bases). The CDR3 extends over 15 amino acids. V was shortened by 0 bases and J by 4 bases, with 12 bases between the two germline ends. Germline lookup yields CDR1 ENHRY and CDR2 SYGVKD. The CDR3 DNA reads as TGTGCCATCAGTGAGTCGGGGCGGGGCGGCACTGAAGCTTTCTTT. Protein: CAISESGRGGTEAFF.

The chain carries TRBV6-2 or TRBV6-3 and TRBJ2-7; 7 nucleotides align to TRBD1. J gave up 0 bases and V 6 bases, and 8 bases lay outside the gene matches. CDR1 is MNHEY, CDR2 SVGEGT, per germline. The CDR3 length is 15 residues. As DNA, the CDR3 is TGTGCCAGCAGACCGGCACAGGGGTCCTCCTACGAGCAGTACTTC. Translated, it gives CASRPAQGSSYEQYF.

The chain joins TRBV7-9 to TRBJ1-5; TRBD1 matches at 9 bases. The trim removed 1 base at V and 3 bases at J, leaving 1 base unmatched. The CDR3 sequence is 15 residues long. Per the germline V gene, CDR1 is SEHNR and CDR2 is FQNEAQ (reference sequence). The CDR3 is CASSLGTGANQPQHF. In DNA, the CDR3 is TGTGCCAGCAGCTTAGGGACAGGGGCCAATCAGCCCCAGCATTTT.

This clonotype came up once. The gene calls are TRBV7-2 and TRBJ2-1, with TRBD2 as a possible D gene (5 bases). Between the trimmed V and J ends, which lost 2 bases and 5 bases, there was a span of 10 bases. The germline gives CDR1 SGHTA, CDR2 FQGNSA. The CDR3 runs to 14 residues. CDR3 sequence (DNA): TGTGCCAGCAGCTTACGGGGATTTAACAATGAGCAGTTCTTC. Amino acid sequence: CASSLRGFNNEQFF.

The J gene is TRBJ1-5, the V gene TRBV28; 7 positions match TRBD1. The CDR3 consists of 17 residues. J lost 5 bases, V lost 0 bases, and 10 bases had no gene match. Germline values: CDR1 MDHEN, CDR2 SYDVKM. CDR3 coding DNA: TGTGCCAGCAGTTTATGGGCCGGGAGAGGGGGCGATCAGCCCCAGCATTTT. It specifies CASSLWAGRGGDQPQHF.

The chain recombines TRBV12-3 or TRBV12-4 with TRBJ2-3, with D maybe TRBD2 (5 bases). The length of the CDR3 is 14 residues. Deletions cut 4 bases from V and 1 base from J, with 9 bases between. CDR3 loop: CASSYTRGTDTQYF. The CDR3 nucleotides are TGTGCCAGCAGTTACACTAGGGGCACAGATACGCAGTATTTT.

The chain links TRBV20-1 to TRBJ1-5, with D maybe TRBD1 (6 bases). CDR1 and CDR2 from the germline V gene are DFQATT and SNEGSKA (reference sequence). Trimming took 0 bases from V and 2 from J, leaving 11 bases between them. The CDR3 sequence is 15 residues long. CDR3 amino acids: CSARDLAGGNQPQHF. The CDR3 coding sequence is TGCAGTGCTAGAGATCTCGCAGGGGGCAATCAGCCCCAGCATTTT.

The V and J genes are TRBV19 and TRBJ1-6; 9 bases fit TRBD1. V was clipped by 8 bases and J by 10 bases; unmatched bases: 6. The germline V gene encodes CDR1 LNHDA and CDR2 SQIVND (reference sequence). The CDR3 spans 13 residues. This CDR3 reads CASSRQGDSPLHF. CDR3 nucleotide sequence: TGTGCCAGTTCCCGACAGGGGGACTCACCCCTCCACTTT.

In this sample, this clonotype turned up a few times. V usage is TRBV6-1 and J usage is TRBJ1-1; TRBD1 aligns across 7 bases. CDR1 and CDR2 (germline): MNHNS, SASEGT. The junction had 7 bases not matched to a gene; V was cut back by 3 bases and J by 6 bases. The CDR3 covers 14 residues. CDR3 DNA: TGTGCCAGCAGTGACCGACAGGGTGTCGCTGAAGCTTTCTTT. As protein: CASSDRQGVAEAFF.

The J gene is TRBJ1-2, the V gene TRBV10-3; TRBD1 might be the D (5 bases). Trimming pared 3 bases from V and 2 bases from J, leaving 13 bases between. The CDR3 length is 15 residues. Germline V gives CDR1 ENHRY, CDR2 SYGVKD. The CDR3 region has the DNA TGTGCCATCAGTGATAACGGGGGACCGAACTATGGCTACACCTTC. Translation gives CAISDNGGPNYGYTF.

This chain joins TRBV18 and TRBJ2-5; 9 positions agree with TRBD2. The germline CDR1 and CDR2 sequences are KGHSH and LQKENI. The length of the CDR3 is 17 residues. V trimming: 1 base; J trimming: 5 bases; junction bases outside the gene matches: 11. For the CDR3, the DNA is TGTGCCAGCTCACCACTGACGAGGGTAGCGGGAGAGGAGACCCAGTACTTC. Amino acids: CASSPLTRVAGEETQYF.

The chain carries TRBV6-2 or TRBV6-3 and TRBJ2-7; TRBD2 agrees at 14 bases. V lost 7 bases and J lost 9; bases outside the gene matches: 8. CDR1 and CDR2 from the germline V gene are MNHEY and SVGEGT. The CDR3 has 14 residues. The DNA of the CDR3 is TGTGCCAGCAAGGGACTAGCGGGGGCCCAGAGGCAGTACTTC. Amino acids: CASKGLAGAQRQYF.

The gene calls are TRBV27 and TRBJ2-7; 8 bases align to TRBD1. This CDR3 region has 15 residues. From germline, CDR1 is MNHEY and CDR2 SMNVEV (reference sequence). With 6 bases clipped from V and 0 bases from J, the junction kept 7 bases outside the gene matches. CDR3 region: CASRHTGGFSYEQYF. The CDR3 bases are TGTGCCAGCAGACATACAGGGGGTTTCTCCTACGAGCAGTACTTC.

V gene TRBV11-1 combines with J gene TRBJ1-2; possibly TRBD1 for D (5 bases). CDR3 length: 15 residues. The V end was cut by 0 bases, the J end by 3 bases, with 11 bases between. From germline, CDR1 is SGHAT and CDR2 FQDESV (reference sequence). The DNA of the CDR3 is TGTGCCAGCAGCTTAGCGCCAACAGGAGACTATGGCTACACCTTC. Translation gives CASSLAPTGDYGYTF.

In its sample, this clonotype was seen a few times. The chain has TRBV10-2 and TRBJ1-1, with 7 bases fitting TRBD1. The CDR3 is 15 amino acids. Germline CDR1 WSHSY, CDR2 SAAADI. Trimming removed 4 bases from V and 1 base from J; junction bases left unmatched: 6. CDR3 sequence: CASSGGHRGNTEAFF. The CDR3 region has the DNA TGCGCCAGCAGTGGGGGTCACAGGGGGAACACTGAAGCTTTCTTT.

This chain joins TRBV25-1 and TRBJ2-7; a weak D match, TRBD2 (5 bases). Trimming took 3 bases from V and 0 from J, leaving 12 bases between them. CDR1 MGHDK and CDR2 SYGVNS come from the germline V gene. This CDR3 spans 15 amino acids. CDR3 coding DNA: TGTGCCAGCAGTGATCCCGGGGTAGGCTCCTACGAGCAGTACTTC. Amino acids: CASSDPGVGSYEQYF.

This clonotype has more than one count but fewer than ten. V gene TRBV20-1 combines with J gene TRBJ2-7; 9 nucleotides align to TRBD1. Germline V CDR1 and CDR2: DFQATT, SNEGSKA (reference sequence). The CDR3 is made up of 13 amino acids. J gave up 4 bases and V 5 bases, and 6 bases lay outside the gene matches. This CDR3 is CSALGQGNYEQYF. The CDR3 region has the DNA TGCAGTGCTCTGGGACAGGGTAATTACGAGCAGTACTTC.

The genes are TRBV6-1 and TRBJ1-2; D not resolved. This CDR3 contains 13 residues. Between the trimmed V and J ends, which lost 5 bases and 4 bases, there was a span of 11 bases. The germline V gene has CDR1 MNHNS and CDR2 SASEGT. For the CDR3, the DNA is TGTGCCAGCAGTCGAGACACCGTCTATGGCTACACCTTC. Its protein is CASSRDTVYGYTF.

The V call is TRBV12-3 or TRBV12-4, the J call TRBJ1-2; the D gene is possibly TRBD1 (5 bases). The CDR3 has 14 amino acids. Trimming took 3 bases from V and 4 from J, leaving 12 bases between them. The DNA for the CDR3 is TGTGCCAGCAGTTTGGGGCAGTCCACCTATGGCTACACCTTC. As protein: CASSLGQSTYGYTF.

The chain employs TRBV20-1 and TRBJ1-5; D gene uncertain. CDR3 length: 15 amino acids. The ends were cut back, 1 base at V and 3 bases at J, with 13 bases in the middle. Germline assignment: CDR1 DFQATT and CDR2 SNEGSKA (reference sequence). The DNA for the CDR3 is TGCAGTGCTAGAGTTTTGGGCGGGCTCAATCAGCCCCAGCATTTT. Encoded protein: CSARVLGGLNQPQHF.

The gene calls are TRBV2 and TRBJ1-1, with D possibly TRBD1 on 5 matching bases. The V end lost 2 bases, the J end lost 3 bases, and 7 bases lay between the germline ends. The CDR3 has 13 residues. Germline-derived CDR1 and CDR2 are SNHLY and FYNNEI. CDR3 residues: CASSEQGHTEAFF. CDR3 nucleotide sequence: TGTGCCAGCAGTGAACAGGGTCACACTGAAGCTTTCTTT.

This clonotype was recorded once. The rearrangement joins TRBV6-1 to TRBJ2-7; 9 bases map to TRBD2. The J call may be mistaken, given a closer DNA end match to TRBJ2-5. Germline V gene sequence: CDR1 MNHNS, CDR2 SASEGT. This CDR3 contains 15 residues. CDR3 protein: CASSVTGTSRETQYF. The DNA of the CDR3 is TGTGCCAGCAGTGTAACCGGGACTAGCCGGGAGACCCAGTACTTC.

The chain links TRBV6-4 to TRBJ2-2; 9 nucleotides line up with TRBD1. Germline V gene sequence: CDR1 MRHNA, CDR2 SNTAGT. There are 15 residues in the CDR3. The V segment lost 4 bases and the J segment 4 bases; nucleotides outside the gene matches: 4. The CDR3 DNA sequence: TGTGCCAGCAGTGGTGCGGACAGGGGCACCGGGGAGCTGTTTTTT. Encoded protein: CASSGADRGTGELFF.

The V gene is TRBV27, the J gene TRBJ1-2; 11 bases match TRBD1. Germline CDR1 MNHEY, CDR2 SMNVEV (reference sequence). The junction had 6 bases not matched to a gene; V was cut back by 5 bases and J by 4 bases. The CDR3 contains 15 residues. In nucleotides, the CDR3 is TGTGCCAGCAGTCCGGGGACAGGGGGAGGCTATGGCTACACCTTC. This sequence encodes CASSPGTGGGYGYTF.

This rearrangement joins TRBV11-3 to TRBJ2-7; no reliable D call. This CDR3 contains 17 residues. Trimming stripped 0 bases from V and 5 bases from J, with 20 bases between. Germline V gene sequence: CDR1 SGHNT, CDR2 YENEEA. The CDR3, as DNA: TGTGCCAGCAGCTTAGATCTTTTTGTCACCCGAGTCCACGAGCAGTACTTC. Its translation is CASSLDLFVTRVHEQYF. The full variable domain, completed using reference TRBV11-3 and TRBJ2-7, is EAGVVQSPRYKIIEKKQPVAFWCNPISGHNTLYWYLQNLGQGPELLIRYENEEAVDDSQLPKDRFSAERLKGVDSTLKIQPAELGDSAVYLCASSLDLFVTRVHEQYFGPGTRLTVT.

The gene calls are TRBV20-1 and TRBJ2-1; 9 bases fit TRBD2. V was pared by 5 bases and J by 1 base, with 3 bases of the junction left unmatched. Germline V gene sequence: CDR1 DFQATT, CDR2 SNEGSKA (reference sequence). CDR3 length equals 14 residues. The CDR3 DNA reads as TGCAGTGCTGATAGCGGGGGATCCTACAATGAGCAGTTCTTC. It translates to CSADSGGSYNEQFF.